Listed below are T cell receptor beta chains from one sample, sequenced in a study of patients and donors after allogeneic stem cell transplantation. Each CDR3 protein is one row after TCRdb ran MiXCR on the RT-PCR reads. The table shows about 410,000 distinct CDR3 sequences, with more than 15% occurring only once. Sequencing used blood, either unsorted or a sorted T cell fraction (not recorded which). The receptors stem from a human donor who was either an allogeneic HSCT recipient or a stem cell or donor lymphocyte infusion donor (not recorded which). It is not recorded whose cells these are; they may come from a transplant donor. The CDR3 runs from the conserved cysteine through the conserved F or W. The order of the fields is clone size, V gene, D gene, J gene, CDR3 DNA, CDR3 protein. A D gene is named only where the DNA matches it firmly. Clone size, where shown, is once, few, many, or a class for clones that have expanded.

clone_size: -
v_call: TRBV6-5
d_call: -
j_call: TRBJ1-1
cdr3_nt: TGTGCCAGCAGTTACTCGCCGGGAGGTAACACTGAAGCTTTCTTT
cdr3_aa: CASSYSPGGNTEAFF

clone_size: few
v_call: TRBV5-1
d_call: -
j_call: TRBJ1-3
cdr3_nt: TGCGCCAGCAGCTCCCAAACGGGGGGCACTGGAAACACCATATATTTT
cdr3_aa: CASSSQTGGTGNTIYF

clone_size: few
v_call: TRBV18
d_call: -
j_call: TRBJ1-2
cdr3_nt: TGTGCCAGCTCACCACCCCCGGGCGGGAACTATGGCTACACCTTC
cdr3_aa: CASSPPPGGNYGYTF

clone_size: many
v_call: TRBV5-1
d_call: -
j_call: TRBJ1-1
cdr3_nt: TGCGCCAGCAGCTTCGGCAGGGTAACTGAAGCTTTCTTT
cdr3_aa: CASSFGRVTEAFF

clone_size: few
v_call: TRBV20-1
d_call: -
j_call: TRBJ2-5
cdr3_nt: TGCAGTGCTAGTCGGCAGGTACAAGAGACCCAGTACTTC
cdr3_aa: CSASRQVQETQYF

clone_size: few
v_call: TRBV4-1
d_call: -
j_call: TRBJ2-7
cdr3_nt: TGCGCCAGCAGCCAAGGGGACACGAACTACGAGCAGTACTTC
cdr3_aa: CASSQGDTNYEQYF

clone_size: few
v_call: TRBV27
d_call: TRBD2
j_call: TRBJ2-1
cdr3_nt: TGTGCCAGCAGTGGATTAGCGGGAGGTCAGTTCTTC
cdr3_aa: CASSGLAGGQFF

clone_size: few
v_call: TRBV29-1
d_call: TRBD1
j_call: TRBJ1-1
cdr3_nt: TGCAGCGCATTACAGGGGGTGAACACTGAAGCTTTCTTT
cdr3_aa: CSALQGVNTEAFF

clone_size: -
v_call: TRBV4-2
d_call: TRBD2
j_call: TRBJ2-2
cdr3_nt: TGTGCCAGCAGCCAAGATGATCTAGCGGGAGGGTCCGGGGAGCTGTTTTTT
cdr3_aa: CASSQDDLAGGSGELFF

clone_size: few
v_call: TRBV5-1
d_call: -
j_call: TRBJ2-1
cdr3_nt: TGCGCCAGCAGCTTGGTACCATTTAGATACAATGAGCAGTTCTTC
cdr3_aa: CASSLVPFRYNEQFF

clone_size: few
v_call: TRBV18
d_call: TRBD1
j_call: TRBJ1-3
cdr3_nt: TGTGCCAGCTCACCAAAGGGACAGGAGCCTTCTGGAAACACCATATATTTT
cdr3_aa: CASSPKGQEPSGNTIYF

clone_size: few
v_call: TRBV12-3/TRBV12-4
d_call: -
j_call: TRBJ2-2
cdr3_nt: TGTGCCAGCAGTGTCAGACAGACCGGGGAGCTGTTTTTT
cdr3_aa: CASSVRQTGELFF

clone_size: -
v_call: TRBV9
d_call: TRBD1
j_call: TRBJ1-1
cdr3_nt: TGTGCCAGCAGCGCCGGGACAGGGCCCAACACTGAAGCTTTCTTT
cdr3_aa: CASSAGTGPNTEAFF

clone_size: -
v_call: TRBV12-5
d_call: -
j_call: TRBJ1-6
cdr3_nt: TGTGCTAGTGGTTTAGGTCAGGGGTATAATTCACCCCTCCACTTT
cdr3_aa: CASGLGQGYNSPLHF

clone_size: -
v_call: TRBV11-2
d_call: TRBD1
j_call: TRBJ2-7
cdr3_nt: TGTGCCAGCAGCTTAGAACAGGGGAGAAAGTCCTACGAGCAGTACTTC
cdr3_aa: CASSLEQGRKSYEQYF

clone_size: -
v_call: TRBV20-1
d_call: -
j_call: TRBJ1-1
cdr3_nt: TGCAGTACGGGCAATTACCCTGAAGCTTTCTTT
cdr3_aa: CSTGNYPEAFF

clone_size: few
v_call: TRBV4-2
d_call: -
j_call: TRBJ2-5
cdr3_nt: TGTGCCAGCAGCCAAGATCAGACCCAGTACTTC
cdr3_aa: CASSQDQTQYF

clone_size: -
v_call: TRBV3-1
d_call: TRBD2
j_call: TRBJ2-5
cdr3_nt: TGTGCCAGCAGCCAAGGGGGACTAGCGGGAGTAGAGACCCAGTACTTC
cdr3_aa: CASSQGGLAGVETQYF

clone_size: few
v_call: TRBV7-2
d_call: TRBD1
j_call: TRBJ2-7
cdr3_nt: TGTGCCAGCAGCTTGGCTGGGGACAGCAATTCCAAGTACTTC
cdr3_aa: CASSLAGDSNSKYF

clone_size: few
v_call: TRBV12-3/TRBV12-4
d_call: TRBD2
j_call: TRBJ2-3
cdr3_nt: TGTGCCAGCAGTCTCGGGCGGGGGGCGGGCACAGATACGCAGTATTTT
cdr3_aa: CASSLGRGAGTDTQYF

clone_size: few
v_call: TRBV5-1
d_call: TRBD1
j_call: TRBJ2-4
cdr3_nt: TGCGCCAGCAGCTACCACAGGGGGGCAGCCAAAAACATTCAGTACTTC
cdr3_aa: CASSYHRGAAKNIQYF

clone_size: -
v_call: TRBV6-6
d_call: -
j_call: TRBJ2-5
cdr3_nt: TGTGCCAGCAGTAGGGGGATCGGGGAGACCCAGTACTTC
cdr3_aa: CASSRGIGETQYF

clone_size: -
v_call: TRBV5-1
d_call: TRBD2
j_call: TRBJ2-7
cdr3_nt: TGCGCCAGCAGCTTGGACACTAGCGGGGCCTACGAGCAGTACTTC
cdr3_aa: CASSLDTSGAYEQYF

clone_size: many
v_call: TRBV12-3/TRBV12-4
d_call: -
j_call: TRBJ2-1
cdr3_nt: TGTGCCAGCAGTTTCCGGGACTCCTACAAGGCGGCCCCCAATGAGCAGTTCTTC
cdr3_aa: CASSFRDSYKAAPNEQFF

clone_size: few
v_call: TRBV27
d_call: TRBD1
j_call: TRBJ2-2
cdr3_nt: TGTGCCAGCAGCCCTGGGACAGGGATGAATTATGTCGGGGAGCTGTTTTTT
cdr3_aa: CASSPGTGMNYVGELFF

clone_size: few
v_call: TRBV19
d_call: TRBD2
j_call: TRBJ2-1
cdr3_nt: TGTGCCAGTAGTATAGGCAGCGGGAATGGCAATGAGCAGTTCTTC
cdr3_aa: CASSIGSGNGNEQFF

clone_size: few
v_call: TRBV12-3/TRBV12-4
d_call: -
j_call: TRBJ1-2
cdr3_nt: TGTGCCAGCAAACGGGTACAGGACAGACATAACTATGGCTACACCTTC
cdr3_aa: CASKRVQDRHNYGYTF

clone_size: few
v_call: TRBV4-2
d_call: TRBD1
j_call: TRBJ1-1
cdr3_nt: TGTGCCAGCAGCCAAGGGACAGGGAAGATGAACACTGAAGCTTTCTTT
cdr3_aa: CASSQGTGKMNTEAFF

clone_size: few
v_call: TRBV7-9
d_call: TRBD2
j_call: TRBJ2-1
cdr3_nt: TGTGCCAGCAGTGCTAGCGGACCGTACAATGAGCAGTTCTTC
cdr3_aa: CASSASGPYNEQFF

clone_size: many
v_call: TRBV12-3/TRBV12-4
d_call: TRBD1
j_call: TRBJ2-7
cdr3_nt: TGTGCCAGCAAGCTGGGACAGGGACGCGAGCAGTACTTC
cdr3_aa: CASKLGQGREQYF

clone_size: few
v_call: TRBV5-1
d_call: -
j_call: TRBJ2-1
cdr3_nt: TGCGCCAGCAGTTGGGGGTCCCCGTACTACAATGAGCAGTTCTTC
cdr3_aa: CASSWGSPYYNEQFF

clone_size: -
v_call: TRBV2
d_call: -
j_call: TRBJ1-4
cdr3_nt: TGTGCCAGCAGAGACAGGCTTAATGAAAAACTGTTTTTT
cdr3_aa: CASRDRLNEKLFF

clone_size: few
v_call: TRBV5-1
d_call: TRBD2
j_call: TRBJ2-3
cdr3_nt: TGCGCCAGCAGACCCGGGACTAAGGGCACAGATACGCAGTATTTT
cdr3_aa: CASRPGTKGTDTQYF

clone_size: -
v_call: TRBV20-1
d_call: TRBD1
j_call: TRBJ1-2
cdr3_nt: TGCAGTGCTAGAGATCGTCGACAGGGCTATGGCTACACCTTC
cdr3_aa: CSARDRRQGYGYTF

clone_size: many
v_call: TRBV7-3
d_call: -
j_call: TRBJ1-1
cdr3_nt: TGTGCCAGCAGTTCCGGAGGGAACACTGAAGCTTTCTTT
cdr3_aa: CASSSGGNTEAFF

clone_size: -
v_call: TRBV2
d_call: -
j_call: TRBJ1-3
cdr3_nt: TGTGCCACCAGTGAAAGCTCGTCCCGCTCTGGAAACACCATATATTTT
cdr3_aa: CATSESSSRSGNTIYF

clone_size: -
v_call: TRBV4-2
d_call: -
j_call: TRBJ2-1
cdr3_nt: TGTGCCAGCAGCCAGGCGTGGGGAAGCAGGCAGTACAATGAGCAGTTCTTC
cdr3_aa: CASSQAWGSRQYNEQFF

clone_size: -
v_call: TRBV12-3/TRBV12-4
d_call: -
j_call: TRBJ1-1
cdr3_nt: TGTGCCAGCAGTTTCCGGACCAAAAAGGGCGGCACTGAAGCTTTCTTT
cdr3_aa: CASSFRTKKGGTEAFF